This T cell receptor (beta chain) was sequenced in a study of blood T cell repertoires in COVID-19. Turning to the study itself: T cells, B-cell-depleted T cells, or PBMCs provided the cDNA or gDNA that served as material.

Authors' processing steps: Estimates of nucleated cell counts were drawn from the amplification of reference gene primers. Assay used: immunoSEQ multiplex PCR; TCRdb lists only in-frame clones, some missing. V and J calls and clone size are copied from that table; D and trimming were computed from the DNA. Of over 150,000 clones listed, approximately 80% are singletons. Sequencing was done on a sample of peripheral blood. This receptor was identified in an older woman with acute or convalescent COVID-19.

This chain's CDR3 is CASSPREGNSPLHF. CDR3 nucleotides: TGTGCCAGCAGCCCCAGGGAAGGGAATTCACCCCTCCACTTT. The rearrangement uses TRBV14 and TRBJ1-6; TRBD1 might be the D (5 bases). The CDR3 extends over 14 amino acids. Germline V gene sequence: CDR1 SGHDN, CDR2 FVKESK. Trimming stripped 4 bases from V and 7 bases from J, with 11 bases between.